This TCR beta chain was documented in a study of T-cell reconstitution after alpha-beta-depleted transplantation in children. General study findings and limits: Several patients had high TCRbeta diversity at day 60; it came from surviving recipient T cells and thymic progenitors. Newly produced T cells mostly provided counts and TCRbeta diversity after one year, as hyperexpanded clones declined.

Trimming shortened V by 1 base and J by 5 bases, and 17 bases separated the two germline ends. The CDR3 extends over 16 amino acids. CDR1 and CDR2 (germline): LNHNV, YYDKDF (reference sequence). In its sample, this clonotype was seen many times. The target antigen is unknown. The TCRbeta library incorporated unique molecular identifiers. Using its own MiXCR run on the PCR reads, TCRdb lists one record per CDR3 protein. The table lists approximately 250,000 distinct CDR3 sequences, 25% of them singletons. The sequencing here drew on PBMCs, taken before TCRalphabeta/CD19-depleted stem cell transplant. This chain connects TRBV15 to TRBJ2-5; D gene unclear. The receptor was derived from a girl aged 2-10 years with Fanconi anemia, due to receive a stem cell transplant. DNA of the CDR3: TGTGCCACCAGCAGAGGATACGGGCTGATGGGGGAGACCCAGTACTTC. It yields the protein CATSRGYGLMGETQYF.